These 8 T cell receptor beta chains came from one sample sequenced in a study of T-cell reconstitution after alpha-beta-depleted transplantation in children. Unique molecular identifiers were incorporated during preparation of the TCRbeta library. TCRdb called the PCR reads again in MiXCR, with one record for every CDR3 protein. The table lists some 640,000 distinct CDR3 sequences, 16% of them singletons. Sample: PBMCs from the stem cell graft donor, taken from the stem cell graft. The receptors were gathered from a human donor who donated a stem cell graft to a child with acute myeloid leukemia.

Only a few counts were recorded for this clonotype. The rearrangement links TRBV5-5 to TRBJ1-1; D unclear. Germline loops: CDR1 SGHKS, CDR2 YYEKEE (reference sequence). CDR3 length equals 16 residues. Deletions cut 0 bases from V and 3 bases from J, with 15 bases between. In DNA form, the CDR3 reads TGTGCCAGCAGCTTGGTCGGCGGCGGCTTGGACACTGAAGCTTTCTTT. Its translation is CASSLVGGGLDTEAFF.

This clonotype appeared many times. The chain uses TRBV20-1 and TRBJ2-5; D is perhaps TRBD2 (7 bases). The CDR3 sequence is 15 residues long. Trimming removed 2 bases at V and 1 base at J, with 14 bases between. CDR1 is DFQATT and CDR2 is SNEGSKA in the germline V gene (reference sequence). The chain's CDR3 is CSARSGRGVQETQYF. The CDR3 bases are TGCAGTGCTAGATCGGGGAGGGGGGTCCAAGAGACCCAGTACTTC.

The V call is TRBV4-3, the J call TRBJ1-1, with D unresolved. V lost 0 bases and J lost 3, with 11 bases in between. From germline, CDR1 is LGHNA and CDR2 YSLEER. This CDR3 is 15 amino acids long. In DNA, the CDR3 is TGCGCCAGCAGCCAAGACTCGGTTCGGGACACTGAAGCTTTCTTT. Residues: CASSQDSVRDTEAFF.

A few counts support this clonotype. The gene calls are TRBV5-1 and TRBJ1-5; no firm D call. The ends were cut back, 3 bases at V and 5 bases at J, with 12 bases in the middle. CDR3 length equals 14 residues. The V gene's germline CDR1 is SGHRS and CDR2 YFSETQ. CDR3 in amino acids: CASSWSGGDQPQHF. The CDR3 DNA reads TGCGCCAGCAGCTGGTCGGGTGGCGATCAGCCCCAGCATTTT. The entire variable domain, with the rest obtained from reference TRBV5-1 and TRBJ1-5, is as follows: KAGVTQTPRYLIKTRGQQVTLSCSPISGHRSVSWYQQTPGQGLQFLFEYFSETQRNKGNFPGRFSGRQFSNSRSEMNVSTLELGDSALYLCASSWSGGDQPQHFGDGTRLSIL.

This clonotype occurred a few times. The chain employs TRBV4-3 and TRBJ1-2; maybe TRBD1 (5 bases). Germline loops: CDR1 LGHNA, CDR2 YSLEER. CDR3 size: 16 residues. The germline V and J ends were trimmed by 1 base and 4 bases, with 16 bases remaining between them. CDR3 sequence (DNA): TGCGCCAGCAGCCAAGCCGAACAGGAGCCGGGCTATGGCTACACCTTC. Its translation is CASSQAEQEPGYGYTF.

At least ten counts were recorded for this clonotype. The rearrangement uses TRBV20-1 and TRBJ2-2; the D call may be TRBD1 or TRBD2 (5 bases each). V dropped 3 bases and J dropped 2 bases, with 10 bases sitting between them. Per germline, CDR1 DFQATT and CDR2 SNEGSKA (reference sequence). The CDR3 length is 14 residues. CDR3 DNA sequence: TGCAGTGCTAGGAGGGGCAGTAACACCGGGGAGCTGTTTTTT. Protein: CSARRGSNTGELFF.

This clonotype was seen many times. In nucleotides, the CDR3 is TGTGCCAGCAGCTTAGTGACGGGGAGGTACCAAGAGACCCAGTACTTC. Protein sequence: CASSLVTGRYQETQYF. The chain couples TRBV7-2 to TRBJ2-5, with D perhaps TRBD2 (6 bases). Trimming took 1 base from V and 0 from J, leaving 12 bases between them. Germline values: CDR1 SGHTA, CDR2 FQGNSA. The CDR3 runs 16 residues. Using reference TRBV7-2 and TRBJ2-5 for the parts outside the CDR3, the full variable domain is GAGVSQSPSNKVTEKGKDVELRCDPISGHTALYWYRQSLGQGLEFLIYFQGNSAPDKSGLPSDRFSAERTGGSVSTLTIQRTQQEDSAVYLCASSLVTGRYQETQYFGPGTRLLVL.

The rearrangement links TRBV5-1 to TRBJ2-1; 10 bases agree with TRBD2. The V and J ends lost 4 bases and 7 bases, in that order; junction bases with no gene match: 17. The CDR3 is 18 residues long. Germline-derived CDR1 and CDR2 are SGHRS and YFSETQ. In DNA form, the CDR3 reads TGCGCCAGCAGCGGGGTACTAGCGGGGACCACTTCGGGAAATGAGCAGTTCTTC. Translating gives CASSGVLAGTTSGNEQFF.